The clone carrying this TCR beta chain has ten or more counts. Antigen: not known. These data originate in a study of response to subunit inactivated influenza vaccine. Trimming left V 6 bases short and J 1 base short, with 13 bases between. The germline V gene encodes CDR1 DFQATT and CDR2 SNEGSKA (reference sequence). CDR3 length: 14 residues. From the RT-PCR reads, TCRdb called clonotypes with MiXCR, one entry per CDR3 protein. Of more than 450,000 distinct CDR3 sequences in the sample, roughly 10% were seen once. Notes on the study in general: That few new T cells are recruited by each seasonal influenza vaccination was the authors' suggestion.

This TCR came from a man between 50 and 59 years old who received an inactivated influenza vaccine. The chain couples TRBV20-1 to TRBJ1-5; D gene uncertain. Sample: PBMCs from blood, taken on the day of vaccination. This chain's CDR3 is CSADSRGSNQPQHF. CDR3 sequence (DNA): TGCAGTGCGGATTCAAGAGGGAGCAATCAGCCCCAGCATTTT.